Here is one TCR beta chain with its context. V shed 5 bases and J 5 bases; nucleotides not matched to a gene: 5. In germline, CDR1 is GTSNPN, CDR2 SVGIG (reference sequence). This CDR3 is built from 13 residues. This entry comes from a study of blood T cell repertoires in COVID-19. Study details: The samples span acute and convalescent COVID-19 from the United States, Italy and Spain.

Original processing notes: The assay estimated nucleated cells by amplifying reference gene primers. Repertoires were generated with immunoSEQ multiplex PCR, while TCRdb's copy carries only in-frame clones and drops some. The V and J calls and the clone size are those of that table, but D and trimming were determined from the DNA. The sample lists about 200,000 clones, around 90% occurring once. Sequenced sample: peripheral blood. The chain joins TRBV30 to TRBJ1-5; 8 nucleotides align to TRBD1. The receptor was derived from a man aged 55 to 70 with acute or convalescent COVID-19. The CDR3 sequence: CAWGDRLDQPQHF. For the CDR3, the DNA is TGTGCCTGGGGGGACAGGTTGGATCAGCCCCAGCATTTT.